This T cell receptor beta chain was sequenced in a study of T cells after yellow fever vaccination. Notes on the study in general: The appearance of a small share of clonotypes in both CD4 and CD8 compartments was observed.

There are a few counts of this clonotype. Its antigen is unknown. This CDR3 has 17 residues. Germline V gene sequence: CDR1 SGHNT, CDR2 YYREEE (reference sequence). Unmatched junction bases numbered 3, after V lost 0 bases and J lost 1 base. From the 5' RACE reads, TCRdb called clonotypes with MiXCR, one entry per CDR3 protein. The sample has approximately 120,000 distinct CDR3 sequences; over 12% are singletons. This TCR was recovered from a man between 18 and 29 years old who received the YFV17D yellow fever vaccine. This chain uses TRBV5-4 with TRBJ2-4, with 11 positions matching TRBD1. The source was CD8+ T cells sorted from PBMCs, collected 5 days after the yellow fever booster vaccination. The CDR3 spells CASSLVGQGAAKNIQYF. DNA of the CDR3: TGTGCCAGCAGCTTGGTCGGACAGGGGGCGGCCAAAAACATTCAGTACTTC.